These 10 T cell receptor beta chains came from one sample sequenced in a study of a mutant IDH1 vaccine in newly diagnosed glioma. Time point of the sample: week 11, during vaccination. A 20-mer mutant IDH1 peptide at 300 ug was injected subcutaneously with topical imiquimod. Profiled with immunoSEQ multiplex PCR; TCRdb holds only in-frame clones, not every one. The sample has 120,000 or so clones; over 75% are singletons. No antigen is known for these receptors. Sequences were derived from PBMCs, sampled from a glioma patient whose treatment included an IDH1 peptide vaccine. These receptors were obtained from a man aged 35-49 years with glioma.

The chain is built from TRBV28 and TRBJ2-1; TRBD1 matches 7 bases. CDR3 size: 13 residues. J lost 12 bases, V lost 9 bases, and 14 bases had no gene match. Germline V gene sequence: CDR1 MDHEN, CDR2 SYDVKM. CDR3 region: CASVSPRDSPQFF. The DNA for the CDR3 is TGTGCCAGTGTATCCCCCAGGGACAGCCCGCAGTTCTTC.

Regarding this clone: Sequence at one end of the junction differs from germline and may be a read error. The V call is TRBV7-9, the J call TRBJ2-1, with TRBD2 as a possible D gene (6 bases). The CDR3 is 14 amino acids. Germline V gene data show CDR1 as SEHNR and CDR2 as FQNEAQ (reference sequence). CDR3 protein: CASQGAGIYSEQFF. CDR3 nucleotide sequence: TGTGCCAGCCAAGGGGCGGGAATATACAGTGAGCAGTTCTTC.

The sample holds a few counts of this clone. This chain links TRBV5-7 with TRBJ1-4; possible D gene TRBD1, 5 bases. TRBV5-7 is an ORF, and what it does is uncertain. The CDR3 extends over 14 amino acids. The ends were cut back, 3 bases at V and 7 bases at J, with 13 bases in the middle. CDR3 sequence (DNA): TGTGCCAGCAGCTCCAGGGTGGTTGGTGAAAAACTGTTTTTT. Encoded protein: CASSSRVVGEKLFF.

By frequency in the sample, this clone is large (0.1 to 1%). The chain links TRBV7-9 to TRBJ1-2, with 7 bases that match TRBD1. The CDR3 spans 17 residues. Germline V gives CDR1 SEHNR, CDR2 FQNEAQ (reference sequence). J was trimmed by 3 bases and V by 1 base; bases with no gene match: 11. The CDR3 is CASSLVGSGTAYYGYTF. The CDR3 DNA follows: TGTGCCAGCAGCTTAGTTGGATCCGGGACAGCTTACTATGGCTACACCTTC.

CDR3 bases: TGCGCCAGCAGCTCGGGACTAGCGGGAGGATGGTCTTACGAGCAGTACTTC. Amino acid sequence: CASSSGLAGGWSYEQYF. This rearrangement joins TRBV5-1 to TRBJ2-7; 15 nucleotides match TRBD2. Germline CDR1 is SGHRS and CDR2 is YFSETQ. V lost 3 bases and J lost 4; bases outside the gene matches: 8. This CDR3 spans 17 amino acids.

This clone was seen a handful of times. The genes are TRBV28 and TRBJ1-5; D gene uncertain. Trimming took off 4 bases at V and 1 base at J, with 5 bases between the two ends. The germline gives CDR1 MDHEN, CDR2 SYDVKM. The CDR3 loop spans 13 amino acids. The CDR3 region is CASSYASNQPQHF. CDR3 DNA: TGTGCCAGCAGTTATGCAAGCAATCAGCCCCAGCATTTT.

The rearrangement joins TRBV7-2 to TRBJ2-7; D remains ambiguous. The CDR3 is 14 amino acids. Germline CDR1 reads SGHTA; CDR2 reads FQGNSA. Trimming pared 5 bases from V and 2 bases from J, leaving 13 bases between. CDR3 coding DNA: TGTGCCAGCAGCGCAGCGACGGGCCCCTACGAGCAGTACTTC. This sequence encodes CASSAATGPYEQYF.

This rearrangement joins TRBV5-4 to TRBJ2-2; perhaps TRBD2 as D (6 bases). With 2 bases removed from V and 4 bases from J, the gap between germline ends came to 12 bases. The germline V gene has CDR1 SGHNT and CDR2 YYREEE (reference sequence). The CDR3 covers 15 residues. The CDR3 spells CASSFGGTVTGELFF. The DNA for the CDR3 is TGTGCCAGCAGCTTCGGAGGGACTGTCACCGGGGAGCTGTTTTTT.

The chain recombines TRBV4-2 with TRBJ1-5; 7 positions agree with TRBD1. CDR3 length: 15 amino acids. The V segment lost 3 bases and the J segment 2 bases; nucleotides outside the gene matches: 4. Germline V CDR1 and CDR2: LGHNA, YNFKEQ. In DNA form, the CDR3 reads TGTGCCAGCAGCCAGCCCGGGACAGGCAATCAGCCCCAGCATTTT. Its protein is CASSQPGTGNQPQHF.

The chain carries TRBV10-3 and TRBJ1-5; TRBD1 matches 7 bases. Looked up from germline, CDR1 is ENHRY and CDR2 is SYGVKD. Unmatched junction bases numbered 3, after V lost 3 bases and J lost 4 bases. This CDR3 is 14 amino acids long. CDR3 protein: CAISDNRGNQPQHF. The CDR3 nucleotides are TGTGCCATCAGTGATAACAGGGGAAATCAGCCCCAGCATTTT.